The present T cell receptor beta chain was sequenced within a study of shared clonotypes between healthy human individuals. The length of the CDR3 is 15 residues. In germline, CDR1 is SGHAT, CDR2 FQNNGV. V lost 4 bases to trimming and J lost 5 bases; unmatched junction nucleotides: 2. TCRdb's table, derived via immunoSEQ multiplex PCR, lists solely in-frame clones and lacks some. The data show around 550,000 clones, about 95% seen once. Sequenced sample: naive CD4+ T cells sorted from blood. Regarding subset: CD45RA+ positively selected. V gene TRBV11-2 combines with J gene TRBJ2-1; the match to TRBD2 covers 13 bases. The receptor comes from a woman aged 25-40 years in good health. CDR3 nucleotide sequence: TGTGCCAGCAGCTCACTAGCGGGAGGGAACAATGAGCAGTTCTTC. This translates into CASSSLAGGNNEQFF.